This record looks at one T cell receptor beta chain sequence and its context. The antigen remains unidentified. The sample comes from a study of OX40 agonist ivuxolimab in advanced cancers. General study points: Expanded clones tended on average to be more numerous among CD8+ T cells than CD4+.

Only in-frame clones appear in the TCRdb table, and some are missing; sequencing was by immunoSEQ multiplex PCR. In the table there are approximately 70,000 clones, more than 70% of which are singletons. In germline, CDR1 is SNHLY, CDR2 FYNNEI. The CDR3 contains 15 residues. The clonotype originates from an adult with an advanced solid tumor such as melanoma, head and neck, liver or kidney cancer. Sequenced material: CD4+ or CD8+ T cells sorted from blood, taken in a trial of the OX40 agonist ivuxolimab. The chain couples TRBV2 to TRBJ2-5; 7 bases map to TRBD1. The J call may not be correct, given that the DNA end is closer to TRBJ2-7. CDR3 sequence (DNA): TGTGCCAGCAAGGCCCCGGCAGGGGGAATCTACGAGCAGTACTTC. Amino acid sequence: CASKAPAGGIYEQYF.